The rows below give T cell receptor beta chains drawn from one sample of a study of T-cell reconstitution after alpha-beta-depleted transplantation in children. TCRdb called the PCR reads again in MiXCR, with one record for every CDR3 protein. Among approximately 590,000 distinct CDR3 sequences listed, about 11% were seen once. The sample was PBMCs from the stem cell graft donor, taken from the stem cell graft. The receptors were sampled from a human donor who donated a stem cell graft to a child with acute myeloid leukemia. CDR3s include the opening cysteine and the closing phenylalanine or tryptophan. D genes are given only for firm matches. Size is omitted from some rows. Given values are once, few, many or a class for expanded clones.

TRBJ2-2 TRBD2 TRBV28 NA TGTGCCAGCACGGCGGGAGGGCTTAACACCGGGGAGCTGTTTTTT CASTAGGLNTGELFF
TRBJ2-3 NA TRBV27 few TGTGCCAGCAGTTTTGGTTTTAGCGGCTTCAAGGGGGGTACGCAGTATTTT CASSFGFSGFKGGTQYF
TRBJ2-1 TRBD2 TRBV7-3 many TGTGCCAGCAGTTATTCCGGGACTAGCGGGGCCCCCTACAATGAGCAGTTCTTC CASSYSGTSGAPYNEQFF
TRBJ2-1 TRBD2 TRBV20-1 few TGCAGTGCTGGGACTACCGTATGGAACGACAATGAGCAGTTCTTC CSAGTTVWNDNEQFF
TRBJ2-7 TRBD1 TRBV20-1 many TGCAGTGCTAGCGGACAGGGGGCTGGGTACGAGCAGTACTTC CSASGQGAGYEQYF
TRBJ2-7 TRBD2 TRBV6-5 many TGTGCCAGCAGTTACTCGACGAGCGGGGTACCTTACGAGCAGTACTTC CASSYSTSGVPYEQYF
TRBJ2-1 NA TRBV7-2 NA TGTGCCAGCAGCTTAGATCTAGGGGGGGCCAATGAGCAGTTCTTC CASSLDLGGANEQFF
TRBJ2-1 NA TRBV29-1 many TGCAGTGGGGGAGGCCCTGGCTCCTACAATGAGCAGTTCTTC CSGGGPGSYNEQFF
TRBJ2-1 NA TRBV5-1 NA TGCGCCAGCAGCTTGCCGGGGGGCTCCTATTACAATGAGCAGTTCTTC CASSLPGGSYYNEQFF
TRBJ2-5 NA TRBV7-9 NA TGTGCCAGCAGCCCCCCACGGAGGCCCCAAGAGACCCAGTACTTC CASSPPRRPQETQYF
TRBJ2-3 TRBD2 TRBV5-1 few TGCGCCAGCAGCTCGGGACTAGCGGGAATCGTGGATACGCAGTATTTT CASSSGLAGIVDTQYF
TRBJ2-7 TRBD2 TRBV4-3 many TGCGCCAGCAGCCAAGATCGTGCGCTAGCGGGAGGGCCATCCTACGAGCAGTACTTC CASSQDRALAGGPSYEQYF
TRBJ2-7 TRBD2 TRBV6-2/TRBV6-3 few TGTGCCAGCAGTACCATGGGGCTAGCGGGACCTAATTACGAGCAGTACTTC CASSTMGLAGPNYEQYF
TRBJ2-3 NA TRBV27 few TGTGCCAGCAGTCCGCTACAGGTGTCTAGCACAGATACGCAGTATTTT CASSPLQVSSTDTQYF
TRBJ1-2 NA TRBV10-3 many TGTGCCATCAGTGCCTCAGGGCTTGGCTACACCTTC CAISASGLGYTF
TRBJ2-7 NA TRBV20-1 many TGCAGTGCTAGCAGGAGAACCTACGAGCAGTACTTC CSASRRTYEQYF
TRBJ1-1 TRBD1 TRBV3-1 few TGTGCCAGCAGCCAAGAAGGGACAGCGGGGAGTCGGGCTTTCTTT CASSQEGTAGSRAFF
TRBJ1-1 NA TRBV6-2/TRBV6-3 few TGTGCCAGCAGTACCCCGTCCGGTCGTGGGACCGAAGCTTTCTTT CASSTPSGRGTEAFF
TRBJ2-1 TRBD2 TRBV11-2 many TGTGCCAGCACCTTACAGGCGGGAGGCTACAATGAGCAGTTCTTC CASTLQAGGYNEQFF
TRBJ2-1 TRBD2 TRBV20-1 NA TGCAGTGCTAGAGATGTGGACGGGAGGCTTGGGAATGAGCAGTTCTTC CSARDVDGRLGNEQFF
TRBJ2-1 NA TRBV6-2/TRBV6-3 few TGTGCCAGCAGCTATAGCGGCTATACCTACAATGAGCAGTTCTTC CASSYSGYTYNEQFF
TRBJ2-7 TRBD1 TRBV6-1 few TGTGCCAGCAGTCGACAGGGGGTTACCTACGAGCAGTACTTC CASSRQGVTYEQYF
TRBJ2-7 NA TRBV9 NA TGTGCCAGCAGCGTATCGTCTAGCCCTTACGAGCAGTACTTC CASSVSSSPYEQYF
TRBJ2-3 TRBD2 TRBV5-1 many TGCGCCAGCAGCTACCTAGCGGGCACAGATACGCAGTATTTT CASSYLAGTDTQYF
TRBJ2-7 TRBD1 TRBV6-4 NA TGTGCCAGCAGTGACTTAGTAGACAGGGTGAGCTACGAGCAGTACTTC CASSDLVDRVSYEQYF
TRBJ1-6 NA TRBV14 few TGTGCCAGCAGCCGAGGGACGGATAATTCACCCCTCCACTTT CASSRGTDNSPLHF
TRBJ2-1 NA TRBV20-1 few TGCAGTGCTAGTCGGGCAGGGCTTTACAATGAGCAGTTCTTC CSASRAGLYNEQFF
TRBJ2-1 TRBD2 TRBV18 NA TGTGCCAGCTCACCTCTATCCCCTAGCGGGACGGATAATGAGCAGTTCTTC CASSPLSPSGTDNEQFF
TRBJ2-1 TRBD2 TRBV6-5 many TGTGCCAGCAGTTACGCTAGCGGGAGAGAGCAGTTCTTC CASSYASGREQFF
TRBJ2-1 TRBD2 TRBV20-1 few TGCAGTGCTAGACCCCTAGCGGGACCCTACAATGAGCAGTTCTTC CSARPLAGPYNEQFF
TRBJ2-7 NA TRBV29-1 NA TGCAGCGTTGTTGTCGGAGGGCCGATGATCTACGAGCAGTACTTC CSVVVGGPMIYEQYF
TRBJ2-2 TRBD2 TRBV28 many TGTGCCAGCAGTCGCGGGGGAACCGGGGAGCTGTTTTTT CASSRGGTGELFF
TRBJ2-7 TRBD1 TRBV4-1 NA TGCGCCAGCACCGTGGACAGGACCTCCTACGAGCAGTACTTC CASTVDRTSYEQYF
TRBJ1-1 TRBD1 TRBV20-1 NA TGCAGTGCTAGATCATCCGGGGGACAGAAGGACACTGAAGCTTTCTTT CSARSSGGQKDTEAFF
TRBJ2-5 NA TRBV20-1 NA TGCAGTGCCAACAGGGTTAAAGAGACCCAGTACTTC CSANRVKETQYF
TRBJ2-2 NA TRBV7-6 many TGTGCCAGCAGCTTAGCGGACACCTCTTTCGGGGAGCTGTTTTTT CASSLADTSFGELFF
TRBJ2-2 NA TRBV29-1 NA TGCAGCGTTGGTCTCCGCCGGACGCTAGGAAACACCGGGGAGCTGTTTTTT CSVGLRRTLGNTGELFF
TRBJ2-1 TRBD2 TRBV7-9 many TGTGCCAGCAGCTTAGAAACTAGCGAGGGGTATGAGCAGTTCTTC CASSLETSEGYEQFF
TRBJ1-2 TRBD1 TRBV12-3/TRBV12-4 many TGTGCCAGCAGCCTTACCCGGACAGGCAACTATGGCTACACCTTC CASSLTRTGNYGYTF
TRBJ2-7 NA TRBV6-1 NA TGTGCCAGCAGCCCCGGGACCCCCGGCGAGCAGTACTTC CASSPGTPGEQYF
TRBJ1-1 NA TRBV11-1 few TGTGCCAGCAGCTATGCCTCCCCGCCAGCCACTGAAGCTTTCTTT CASSYASPPATEAFF
TRBJ2-1 TRBD1 TRBV20-1 few TGCAGTGCTAGAGATCTCAGGACAGGGTACAATGAGCAGTTCTTC CSARDLRTGYNEQFF
TRBJ2-7 TRBD1 TRBV29-1 few TGCAGCGTTGTGGACAGGGAGACGGTAGGCCCCTACGAGCAGTACTTC CSVVDRETVGPYEQYF
TRBJ2-1 NA TRBV7-2 NA TGTGCCAGCAGAGTCTCGACTAGATCAGATGGTGAGCAGTTCTTC CASRVSTRSDGEQFF
TRBJ2-3 NA TRBV5-1 NA TGCGCCAGCAGCTTGGATCTCCGCACAGATACGCAGTATTTT CASSLDLRTDTQYF
TRBJ2-3 NA TRBV7-3 many TGTGCCAGCAGCTTAGATCCGACAGATACGCAGTATTTT CASSLDPTDTQYF
TRBJ1-1 TRBD1 TRBV2 few TGTGCCAGCAGTGGCGACAGGGGGACTGAAGCTTTCTTT CASSGDRGTEAFF
TRBJ1-1 NA TRBV20-1 few TGCAGTGCTAGGGTTCCCGGACAAGATGGCACTGAAGCTTTCTTT CSARVPGQDGTEAFF